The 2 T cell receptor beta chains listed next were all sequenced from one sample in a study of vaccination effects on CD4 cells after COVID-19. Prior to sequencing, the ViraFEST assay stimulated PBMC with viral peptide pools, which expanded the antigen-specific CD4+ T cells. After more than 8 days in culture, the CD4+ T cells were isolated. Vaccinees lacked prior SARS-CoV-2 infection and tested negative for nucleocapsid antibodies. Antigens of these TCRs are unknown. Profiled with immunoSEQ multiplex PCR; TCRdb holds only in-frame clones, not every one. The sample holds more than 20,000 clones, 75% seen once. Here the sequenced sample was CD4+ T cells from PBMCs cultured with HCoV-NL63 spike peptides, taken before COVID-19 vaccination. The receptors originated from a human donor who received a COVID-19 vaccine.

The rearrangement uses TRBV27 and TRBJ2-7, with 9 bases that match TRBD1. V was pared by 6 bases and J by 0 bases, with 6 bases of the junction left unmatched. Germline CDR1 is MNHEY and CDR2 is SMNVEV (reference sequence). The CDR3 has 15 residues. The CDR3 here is CASRPGTGNSYEQYF. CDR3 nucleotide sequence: TGTGCCAGCAGGCCCGGGACAGGGAACTCCTACGAGCAGTACTTC.

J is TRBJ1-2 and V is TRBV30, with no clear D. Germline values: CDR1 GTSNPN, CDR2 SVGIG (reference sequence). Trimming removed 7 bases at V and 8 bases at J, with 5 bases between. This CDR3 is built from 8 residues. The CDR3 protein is CALDGYTF. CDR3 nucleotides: TGTGCCTTAGACGGCTACACCTTC.